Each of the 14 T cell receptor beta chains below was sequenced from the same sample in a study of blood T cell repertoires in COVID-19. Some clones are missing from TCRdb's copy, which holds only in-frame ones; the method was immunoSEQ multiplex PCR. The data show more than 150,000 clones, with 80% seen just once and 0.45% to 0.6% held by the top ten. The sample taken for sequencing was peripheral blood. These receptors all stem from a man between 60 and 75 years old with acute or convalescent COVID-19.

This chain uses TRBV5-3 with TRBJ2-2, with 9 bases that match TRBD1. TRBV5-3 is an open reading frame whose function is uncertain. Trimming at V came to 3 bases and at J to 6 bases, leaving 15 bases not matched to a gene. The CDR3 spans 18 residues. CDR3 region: CARSYLGQGIRRAGELFF. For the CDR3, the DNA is TGTGCCAGAAGCTACCTAGGACAGGGGATTAGACGGGCCGGGGAGCTGTTTTTT.

The CDR3 sequence: CASSSFSGRADEQYF. Written as DNA, the CDR3 is TGTGCCAGCAGCTCATTTAGCGGGAGGGCCGACGAGCAGTACTTC. V and J are TRBV7-9 and TRBJ2-7; 11 bases fit TRBD2. The V and J ends lost 4 bases and 5 bases, in that order; junction bases with no gene match: 7. In germline, CDR1 is SEHNR, CDR2 FQNEAQ (reference sequence). CDR3 length equals 15 residues.

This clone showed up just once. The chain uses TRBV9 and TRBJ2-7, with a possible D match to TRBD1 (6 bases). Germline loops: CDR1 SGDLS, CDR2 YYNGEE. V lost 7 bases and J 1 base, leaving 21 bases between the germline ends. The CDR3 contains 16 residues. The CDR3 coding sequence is TGTGCCAGCCTTATCAGGGGTTCCCCTGGGTCCTACGAGCAGTACTTC. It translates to CASLIRGSPGSYEQYF.

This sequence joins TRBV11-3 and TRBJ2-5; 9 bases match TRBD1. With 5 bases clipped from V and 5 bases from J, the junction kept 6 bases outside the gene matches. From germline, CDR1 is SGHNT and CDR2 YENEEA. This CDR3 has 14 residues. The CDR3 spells CASSARDREETQYF. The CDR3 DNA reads TGTGCCAGCAGCGCCCGGGACAGGGAGGAGACCCAGTACTTC.

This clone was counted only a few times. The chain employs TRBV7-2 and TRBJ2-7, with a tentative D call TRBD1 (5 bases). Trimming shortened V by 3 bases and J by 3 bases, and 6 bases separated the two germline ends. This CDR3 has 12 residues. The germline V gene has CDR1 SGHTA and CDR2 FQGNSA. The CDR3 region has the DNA TGTGCCAGCAGCTTCCAGGGCTACGAGCAGTACTTC. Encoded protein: CASSFQGYEQYF.

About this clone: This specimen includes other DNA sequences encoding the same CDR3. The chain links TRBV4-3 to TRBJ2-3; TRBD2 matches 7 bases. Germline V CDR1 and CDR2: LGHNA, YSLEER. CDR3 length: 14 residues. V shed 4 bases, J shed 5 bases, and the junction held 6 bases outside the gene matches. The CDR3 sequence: CASSPGLGEDTQYF. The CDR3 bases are TGCGCCAGCAGCCCTGGACTAGGAGAAGATACGCAGTATTTT.

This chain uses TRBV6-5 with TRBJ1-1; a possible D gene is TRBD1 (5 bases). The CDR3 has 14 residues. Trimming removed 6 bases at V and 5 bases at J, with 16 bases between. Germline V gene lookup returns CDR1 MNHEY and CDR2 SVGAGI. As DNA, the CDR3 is TGTGCCAGCAGGCAAGCGACAGCTCAAACTGAAGCTTTCTTT. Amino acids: CASRQATAQTEAFF.

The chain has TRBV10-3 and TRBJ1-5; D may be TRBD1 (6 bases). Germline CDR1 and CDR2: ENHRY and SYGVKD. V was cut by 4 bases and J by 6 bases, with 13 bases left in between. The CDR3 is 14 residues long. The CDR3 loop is CAISGNREGQPQHF. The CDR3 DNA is TGTGCCATCAGTGGGAACAGGGAAGGTCAGCCCCAGCATTTT.

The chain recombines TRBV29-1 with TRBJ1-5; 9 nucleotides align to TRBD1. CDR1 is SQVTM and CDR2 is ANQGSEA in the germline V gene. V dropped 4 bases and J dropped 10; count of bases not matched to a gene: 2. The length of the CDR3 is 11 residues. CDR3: CSVGQGEPQHF. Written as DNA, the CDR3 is TGCAGCGTTGGACAGGGGGAACCCCAGCATTTT.

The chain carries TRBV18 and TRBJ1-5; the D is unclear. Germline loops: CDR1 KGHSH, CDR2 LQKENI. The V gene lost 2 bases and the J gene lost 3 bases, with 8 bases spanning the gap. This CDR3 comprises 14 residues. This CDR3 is CASSPFQDNQPQHF. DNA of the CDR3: TGTGCCAGCTCACCATTTCAGGACAATCAGCCCCAGCATTTT.

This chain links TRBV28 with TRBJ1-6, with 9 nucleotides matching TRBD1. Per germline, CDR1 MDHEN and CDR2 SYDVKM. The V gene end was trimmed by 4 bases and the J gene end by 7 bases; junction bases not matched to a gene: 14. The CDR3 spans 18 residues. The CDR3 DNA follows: TGTGCCAGCAGTTCAATACTCCGGGACAGGGAAGGGAATTCACCCCTCCACTTT. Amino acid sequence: CASSSILRDREGNSPLHF.

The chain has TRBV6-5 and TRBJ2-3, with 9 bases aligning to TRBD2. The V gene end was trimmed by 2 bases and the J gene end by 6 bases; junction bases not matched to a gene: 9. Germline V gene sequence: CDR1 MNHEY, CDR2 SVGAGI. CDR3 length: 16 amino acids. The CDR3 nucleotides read TGTGCCAGCAGTTACCTAGGGCTAACTAGCGGGGATACGCAGTATTTT. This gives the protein CASSYLGLTSGDTQYF.

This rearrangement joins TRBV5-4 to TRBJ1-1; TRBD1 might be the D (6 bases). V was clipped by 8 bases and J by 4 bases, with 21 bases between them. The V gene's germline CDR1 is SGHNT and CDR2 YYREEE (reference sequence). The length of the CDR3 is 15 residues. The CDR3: CASFLRGYAGTEAFF. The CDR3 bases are TGTGCCAGTTTTCTCAGGGGCTACGCGGGCACTGAAGCTTTCTTT.

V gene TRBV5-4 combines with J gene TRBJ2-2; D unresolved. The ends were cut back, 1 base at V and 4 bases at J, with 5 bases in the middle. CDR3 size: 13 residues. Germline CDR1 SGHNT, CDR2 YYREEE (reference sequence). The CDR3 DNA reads TGTGCCAGCAGCTTGACAGTCACCGGGGAGCTGTTTTTT. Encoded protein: CASSLTVTGELFF.